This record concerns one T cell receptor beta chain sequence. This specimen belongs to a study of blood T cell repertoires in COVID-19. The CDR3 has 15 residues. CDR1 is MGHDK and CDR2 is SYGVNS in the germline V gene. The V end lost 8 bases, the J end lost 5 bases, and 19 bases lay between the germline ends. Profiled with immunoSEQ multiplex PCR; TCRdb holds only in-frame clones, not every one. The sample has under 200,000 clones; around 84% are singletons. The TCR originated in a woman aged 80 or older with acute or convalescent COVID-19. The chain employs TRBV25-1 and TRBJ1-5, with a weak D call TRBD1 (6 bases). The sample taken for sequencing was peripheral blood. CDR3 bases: TGTGCCAGCGGCGTAGGGGGGGGTGGAGATCAGCCCCAGCATTTT. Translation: CASGVGGGGDQPQHF.